The 18 T cell receptor beta chains reported below all come from one sample, sequenced in a study of beta chain features in type 1 diabetes. These TCRs' antigens remain unknown. Points from the study as a whole: Patients with Type 1 diabetes showed moderately but significantly shorter TCRB CDR3s in all four CD4+ subsets.

Every isolated RNA sample was fully reverse transcribed, so sequencing captured expressed TCRB transcripts. The method was immunoSEQ multiplex PCR; TCRdb's version includes in-frame clones alone and lacks a portion of them. This sample has about 99,000 clones, with 28% found just once. What was sequenced was central memory CD4+ T cells from blood. The receptors shown here come from a woman younger than 30 with type 1 diabetes.

The chain uses TRBV30 and TRBJ2-2; D may be TRBD1 (7 bases). From germline, CDR1 is GTSNPN and CDR2 SVGIG (reference sequence). The CDR3 extends over 13 amino acids. Trimming cost V 5 bases and J 4 bases, with 11 bases left between them. The CDR3 DNA follows: TGTGCCTGGGGCAGGGGGGCCACCGGGGAGCTGTTTTTT. Its protein is CAWGRGATGELFF.

This clone was observed a few times. V and J are TRBV28 and TRBJ1-2, with D uncertain. The CDR3 spans 13 residues. Germline assignment: CDR1 MDHEN and CDR2 SYDVKM. Trimming left V 7 bases short and J 3 bases short, with 12 bases between. The CDR3 here is CASTVTEYYGYTF. The CDR3 DNA sequence: TGTGCCAGCACTGTAACAGAGTACTATGGCTACACCTTC.

In its sample, this clone was seen a few times. J is TRBJ2-2 and V is TRBV14, with 7 bases aligning to TRBD1. V lost 4 bases, J lost 5 bases, and 7 bases stayed unmatched. Germline CDR1 and CDR2: SGHDN and FVKESK. The CDR3 totals 15 residues. CDR3 in DNA: TGTGCCAGCAGCCGTTGGGACAGTCCGACCGGGGAGCTGTTTTTT. The encoded protein is CASSRWDSPTGELFF.

The rearrangement uses TRBV6-1 and TRBJ2-4; D is possibly TRBD2 (6 bases). V was trimmed by 8 bases and J by 5 bases, leaving 19 bases between them. The CDR3 spans 15 residues. Germline CDR1 reads MNHNS; CDR2 reads SASEGT. CDR3 amino acids: CASGIPEAGQNIQYF. CDR3 coding DNA: TGTGCCAGCGGGATCCCGGAGGCGGGGCAAAACATTCAGTACTTC.

This clone was detected once. The chain carries TRBV5-1 and TRBJ1-2; perhaps TRBD1 as D (5 bases). The germline gives CDR1 SGHRS, CDR2 YFSETQ. The V end was cut by 4 bases, the J end by 2 bases, with 15 bases between. The CDR3 sequence is 15 residues long. CDR3 residues: CASSLGEGSNYGYTF. The CDR3 region has the DNA TGCGCCAGCAGCCTAGGGGAGGGATCCAACTATGGCTACACCTTC.

This chain connects TRBV6-6 to TRBJ2-7; 7 positions match TRBD2. This CDR3 has 16 residues. Trimming removed 6 bases from V and 5 bases from J; junction bases left unmatched: 16. The V gene's germline CDR1 is MNHNY and CDR2 SVGAGI (reference sequence). CDR3 nucleotides: TGTGCCAGCAGAGGGGTTGGGGCGGGAGCCAGAAACGAGCAGTACGTC. It is translated as CASRGVGAGARNEQYV.

The chain links TRBV18 to TRBJ2-3; D is perhaps TRBD1 (6 bases). Germline V CDR1 and CDR2: KGHSH, LQKENI. The CDR3 sequence is 14 residues long. V was clipped by 3 bases and J by 7 bases, with 14 bases between them. The CDR3 bases are TGTGCCAGCTCACCCCAGACACAGGGTTATACGCAGTATTTT. Translating it yields CASSPQTQGYTQYF. The full variable domain, in which reference TRBV18 and TRBJ2-3 provide the parts outside the CDR3, is NAGVMQNPRHLVRRRGQEARLRCSPMKGHSHVYWYRQLPEEGLKFMVYLQKENIIDESGMPKERFSAEFPKEGPSILRIQQVVRGDSAAYFCASSPQTQGYTQYFGPGTRLTVL.

The genes are TRBV10-2 and TRBJ2-1; 8 nucleotides line up with TRBD2. CDR1 is WSHSY, CDR2 SAAADI, per germline. The J segment lost 2 bases and the V segment lost 6 bases, leaving 3 bases of the junction unmatched. CDR3 length: 14 residues. As DNA, the CDR3 is TGCGCCAGCAGGGCGGGACTAGCCTACAATGAGCAGTTCTTC. It yields the protein CASRAGLAYNEQFF.

This clone was detected many times. This rearrangement joins TRBV18 to TRBJ2-1, with a weak D call TRBD2 (5 bases). V dropped 2 bases and J dropped 9 bases, with 20 bases sitting between them. CDR3 length: 16 residues. Germline lookup yields CDR1 KGHSH and CDR2 LQKENI. CDR3 DNA sequence: TGTGCCAGCTCACCAAATGATGTCTCCGACGGAGGTGAGCAGTTCTTC. It yields the protein CASSPNDVSDGGEQFF. The complete variable domain, with remaining parts taken from reference TRBV18 and TRBJ2-1, reads NAGVMQNPRHLVRRRGQEARLRCSPMKGHSHVYWYRQLPEEGLKFMVYLQKENIIDESGMPKERFSAEFPKEGPSILRIQQVVRGDSAAYFCASSPNDVSDGGEQFFGPGTRLTVL.

This chain uses TRBV4-2 with TRBJ2-7; D may be TRBD2 (7 bases). The CDR3 consists of 15 residues. Germline assignment: CDR1 LGHNA and CDR2 YNFKEQ. The ends were cut back, 6 bases at V and 0 bases at J, with 15 bases in the middle. CDR3 protein: CASRQGGGDSYEQYF. In nucleotides, the CDR3 is TGTGCCAGCAGACAGGGAGGGGGAGACTCCTACGAGCAGTACTTC.

This clone was counted a few times. The genes are TRBV5-1 and TRBJ2-1, with a possible D match to TRBD2 (7 bases). V was cut by 0 bases and J by 3 bases, with 10 bases left in between. The CDR3 consists of 15 residues. Germline CDR1 is SGHRS and CDR2 is YFSETQ. The CDR3 region is CASSLEGGGYNEQFF. The CDR3 DNA is TGCGCCAGCAGCTTGGAAGGGGGGGGCTACAATGAGCAGTTCTTC.

V and J are TRBV7-8 and TRBJ2-1; TRBD1 matches at 7 bases. The V and J ends lost 5 bases and 2 bases, in that order; junction bases with no gene match: 6. Germline V gives CDR1 SGHVS, CDR2 FQNEAQ. This CDR3 spans 15 amino acids. CDR3 sequence (DNA): TGTGCCAGCAGCCCAACTCAGGGGGCCTACAATGAGCAGTTCTTC. Translated: CASSPTQGAYNEQFF. Full variable domain (missing parts from reference TRBV7-8 and TRBJ2-1): GAGVSQSPRYKVAKRGQDVALRCDPISGHVSLFWYQQALGQGPEFLTYFQNEAQLDKSGLPSDRFFAERPEGSVSTLKIQRTQQEDSAVYLCASSPTQGAYNEQFFGPGTRLTVL.

The V call is TRBV28, the J call TRBJ2-3, with 9 bases fitting TRBD1. Germline V gene lookup returns CDR1 MDHEN and CDR2 SYDVKM. Losses at the gene ends were 6 bases for V and 7 bases for J; bases not matched to a gene: 14. This CDR3 comprises 16 residues. CDR3 amino acids: CASSHLPGQGSNTQYF. The CDR3 nucleotides are TGTGCCAGCAGCCACCTACCGGGACAGGGTTCAAATACGCAGTATTTT.

J is TRBJ1-5 and V is TRBV27; tentatively, D is TRBD1 (6 bases). CDR1 MNHEY and CDR2 SMNVEV come from the germline V gene (reference sequence). The CDR3 runs to 15 residues. Trimming left V 7 bases short and J 4 bases short, with 17 bases between. CDR3 sequence reads: CASTPTPDRNQPQHF. The CDR3 nucleotides read TGTGCCAGCACTCCGACGCCAGACAGGAATCAGCCCCAGCATTTT.

The chain recombines TRBV9 with TRBJ2-3, with 11 bases matching TRBD2. The CDR3 totals 20 residues. Unmatched junction bases numbered 12, after V lost 0 bases and J lost 0 bases. The germline V gene has CDR1 SGDLS and CDR2 YYNGEE. CDR3 nucleotides: TGTGCCAGCAGCGTAGGTCTAGCGGGAGGCGTGAGCTCTAGCACAGATACGCAGTATTTT. Translated: CASSVGLAGGVSSSTDTQYF.

The chain combines TRBV19 with TRBJ1-1; D call uncertain. The CDR3 has 15 amino acids. Trimming shortened V by 6 bases and J by 2 bases, and 16 bases separated the two germline ends. Germline V gives CDR1 LNHDA, CDR2 SQIVND (reference sequence). CDR3 DNA: TGTGCCAGTAGCACCCGGTCCCTCTCCAACACTGAAGCTTTCTTT. As protein: CASSTRSLSNTEAFF.

The genes are TRBV6-1 and TRBJ1-5; 7 nucleotides agree with TRBD1. Germline V CDR1 and CDR2: MNHNS, SASEGT. V shed 4 bases, J shed 1 base, and the junction held 10 bases outside the gene matches. The CDR3 has 17 residues. The CDR3 region has the DNA TGTGCCAGCAGTGTAACCCCTCCACAGGGGAGCAATCAGCCCCAGCATTTT. Translating it yields CASSVTPPQGSNQPQHF.

This clone was detected only a few times. J is TRBJ2-7 and V is TRBV7-9, with D tentatively TRBD1 (6 bases). Trimming shortened V by 1 base and J by 5 bases, and 12 bases separated the two germline ends. The CDR3 runs 14 residues. Germline CDR1 is SEHNR and CDR2 is FQNEAQ (reference sequence). CDR3 loop: CASSLVPQGDEQYF. The CDR3 coding sequence is TGTGCCAGCAGCTTAGTTCCACAGGGCGACGAGCAGTACTTC.